The rows below give T cell receptor beta chains drawn from one sample of a study of T-cell memory formation after mild COVID-19. One entry per CDR3 protein results from TCRdb running MiXCR on the 5' RACE reads. The sample has about 40,000 distinct CDR3 sequences, approximately 10% seen once. Sequencing was carried out using PBMCs or a T cell subset sorted from them (not recorded which). The receptors derive from a man between 18 and 29 years old who had mild COVID-19 (a few samples of this study predate the infection). Cell type and time point are not known. The CDR3 runs from the conserved cysteine through the conserved F or W. D genes are given only for firm matches.

CASSPQGAYNEQFF	14	TRBD1	TRBV18
CASSLDQGRDLTEAFF	16	-	TRBV11-2
CASSRKAGSSTDTQYF	16	TRBD2	TRBV7-8
CASAWTGLADTQYF	14	TRBD1	TRBV11-2
CASSEPPGTGSEAFF	15	TRBD1	TRBV9
CASSLVQGLVADTQYF	16	-	TRBV12-3/TRBV12-4
CASSFPLRGTDTQYF	15	-	TRBV11-2
CASSFESDGYTEAFF	15	-	TRBV5-1
CASSDRVRETQYF	13	TRBD1	TRBV6-2/TRBV6-3
CAISEASTGQEQFF	14	TRBD1	TRBV10-3
CASSFGTSSNEQFF	14	TRBD2	TRBV5-1
CSARVPREDYYGYTF	15	-	TRBV20-1
CASSPSLDRISTEAFF	16	TRBD1	TRBV18
CASSPGTSQETQYF	14	TRBD2	TRBV5-1
CASSSWTGGADTQYF	15	TRBD1	TRBV11-2
CASSSLSLWTEKETQYF	17	-	TRBV27
CSAREAYRDYNEQFF	15	-	TRBV20-1
CSAHIRSSQGNEQFF	15	-	TRBV20-1
CSVELEDRGDTQYF	14	TRBD1	TRBV29-1
CASSAGVSYEQYF	13	-	TRBV2
CASSWEPTGDSPLHF	15	TRBD1	TRBV5-1
CASSLTGTYNEQFF	14	-	TRBV12-3/TRBV12-4